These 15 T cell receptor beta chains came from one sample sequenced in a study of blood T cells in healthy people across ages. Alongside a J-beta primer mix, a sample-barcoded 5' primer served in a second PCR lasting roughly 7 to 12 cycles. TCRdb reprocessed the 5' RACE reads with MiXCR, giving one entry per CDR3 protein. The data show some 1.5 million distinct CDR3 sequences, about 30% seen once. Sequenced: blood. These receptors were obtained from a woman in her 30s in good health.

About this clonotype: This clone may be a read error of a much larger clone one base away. In DNA, the CDR3 is TGCAATGCTTGGACAGGGGACACTGAAGCTTTCTTT. It encodes CNAWTGDTEAFF. The chain carries TRBV20-1 and TRBJ1-1, with TRBD1 matching 9 bases. Germline loops: CDR1 DFQATT, CDR2 SNEGSKA (reference sequence). This CDR3 has 12 residues.

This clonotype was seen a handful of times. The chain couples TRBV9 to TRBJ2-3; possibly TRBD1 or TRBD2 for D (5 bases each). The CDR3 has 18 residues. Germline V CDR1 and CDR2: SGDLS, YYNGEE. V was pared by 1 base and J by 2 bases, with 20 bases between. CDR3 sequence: CASSVWDRPLALTDTQYF. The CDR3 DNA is TGTGCCAGCAGCGTATGGGACCGGCCCTTGGCCCTCACAGATACGCAGTATTTT.

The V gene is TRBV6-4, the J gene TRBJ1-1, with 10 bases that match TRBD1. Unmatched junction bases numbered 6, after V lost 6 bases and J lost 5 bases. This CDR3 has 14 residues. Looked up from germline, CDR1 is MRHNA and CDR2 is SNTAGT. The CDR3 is CASSLDRGVTEAFF. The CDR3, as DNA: TGTGCCAGCAGCCTGGACAGGGGGGTTACTGAAGCTTTCTTT.

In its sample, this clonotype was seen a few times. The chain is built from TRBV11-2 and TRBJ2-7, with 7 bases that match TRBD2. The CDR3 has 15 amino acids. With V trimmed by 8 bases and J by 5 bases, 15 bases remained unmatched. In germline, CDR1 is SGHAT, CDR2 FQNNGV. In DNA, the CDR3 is TGTGCCAGCGGCTACTGGGGGGGGGGAACGGACGAGCAGTACTTC. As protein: CASGYWGGGTDEQYF.

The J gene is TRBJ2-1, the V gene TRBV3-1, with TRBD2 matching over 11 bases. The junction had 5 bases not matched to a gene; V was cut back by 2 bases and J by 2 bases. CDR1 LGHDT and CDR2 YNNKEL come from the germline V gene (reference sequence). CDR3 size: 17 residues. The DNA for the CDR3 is TGTGCCAGCAGCCAACCTAGCGGGGGGAACACCTACAATGAGCAGTTCTTC. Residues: CASSQPSGGNTYNEQFF.

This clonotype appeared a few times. Here the CDR3 reads CASSAGGLDTQYF. In nucleotides, the CDR3 is TGTGCCAGCAGCGCGGGGGGGCTAGATACGCAGTATTTT. The chain links TRBV9 to TRBJ2-3; 8 bases line up with TRBD2. The CDR3 is 13 residues long. Germline loops: CDR1 SGDLS, CDR2 YYNGEE. The trim removed 3 bases at V and 5 bases at J, leaving 2 bases unmatched.

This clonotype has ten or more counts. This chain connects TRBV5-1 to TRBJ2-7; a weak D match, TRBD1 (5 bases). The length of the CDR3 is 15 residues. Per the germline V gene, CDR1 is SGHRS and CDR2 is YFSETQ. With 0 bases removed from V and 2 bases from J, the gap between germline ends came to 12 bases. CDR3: CASSLARESAYEQYF. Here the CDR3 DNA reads TGCGCCAGCAGCTTGGCCAGGGAATCGGCCTACGAGCAGTACTTC.

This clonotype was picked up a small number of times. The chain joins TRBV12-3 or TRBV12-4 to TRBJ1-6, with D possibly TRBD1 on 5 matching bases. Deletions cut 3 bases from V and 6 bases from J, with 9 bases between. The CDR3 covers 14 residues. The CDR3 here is CASSFGGSNSPLHF. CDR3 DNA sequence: TGTGCCAGCAGTTTTGGGGGGAGTAATTCACCCCTCCACTTT.

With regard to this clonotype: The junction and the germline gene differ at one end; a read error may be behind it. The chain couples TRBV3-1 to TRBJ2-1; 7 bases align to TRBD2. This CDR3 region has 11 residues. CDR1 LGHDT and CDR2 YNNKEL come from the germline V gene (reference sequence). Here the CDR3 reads CAGSHETSTFF. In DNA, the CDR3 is TGTGCCGGCAGCCACGAGACTAGCACGTTCTTC.

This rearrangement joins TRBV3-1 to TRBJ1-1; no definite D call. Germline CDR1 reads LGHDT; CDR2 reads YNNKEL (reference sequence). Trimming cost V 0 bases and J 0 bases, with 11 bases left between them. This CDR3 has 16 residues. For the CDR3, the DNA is TGTGCCAGCAGCCAAGATTCGGGCAGCATGAACACTGAAGCTTTCTTT. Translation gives CASSQDSGSMNTEAFF.

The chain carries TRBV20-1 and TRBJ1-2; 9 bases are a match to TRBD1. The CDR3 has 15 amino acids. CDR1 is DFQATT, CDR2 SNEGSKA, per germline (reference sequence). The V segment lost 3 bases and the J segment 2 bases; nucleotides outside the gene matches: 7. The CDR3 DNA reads TGCAGTGCTAGCCTCCGGGACAGGGAAAACTATGGCTACACCTTC. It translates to CSASLRDRENYGYTF.

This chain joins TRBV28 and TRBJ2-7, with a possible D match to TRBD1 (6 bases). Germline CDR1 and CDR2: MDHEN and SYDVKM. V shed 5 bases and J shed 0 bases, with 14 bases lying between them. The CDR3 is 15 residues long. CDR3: CASSPHRDISYEQYF. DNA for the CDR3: TGTGCCAGCAGTCCGCACAGGGACATCTCCTACGAGCAGTACTTC.

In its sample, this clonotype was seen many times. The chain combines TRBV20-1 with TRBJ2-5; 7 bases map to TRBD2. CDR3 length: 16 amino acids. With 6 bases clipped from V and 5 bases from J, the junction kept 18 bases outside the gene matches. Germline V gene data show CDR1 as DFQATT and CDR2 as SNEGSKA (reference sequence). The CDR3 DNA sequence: TGCAGTGCCCAACCCGGGGAGGGTACCCTCTCCGAGACCCAGTACTTC. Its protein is CSAQPGEGTLSETQYF.

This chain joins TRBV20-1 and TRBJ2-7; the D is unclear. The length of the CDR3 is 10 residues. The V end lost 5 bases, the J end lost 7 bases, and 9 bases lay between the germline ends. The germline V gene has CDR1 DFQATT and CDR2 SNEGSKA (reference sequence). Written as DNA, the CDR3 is TGCAGTGCTCGTACTGGTGAGCAGTACTTC. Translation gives CSARTGEQYF.

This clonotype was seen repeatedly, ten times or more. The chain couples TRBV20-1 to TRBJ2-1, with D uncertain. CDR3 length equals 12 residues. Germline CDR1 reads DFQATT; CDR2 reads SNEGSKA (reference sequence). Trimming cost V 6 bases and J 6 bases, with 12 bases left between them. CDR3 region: CSALPPVNEQFF. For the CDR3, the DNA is TGCAGTGCCCTCCCCCCGGTCAATGAGCAGTTCTTC.